The TCR beta chain described here comes from a study of metastatic and nonmetastatic thyroid tumors. As handled by the study authors: The study took CDR3 differences across clinicopathological groups and made a distant-metastasis classifier for papillary thyroid cancer from them. TCRdb reprocessed the PCR reads via MiXCR. The V and J calls were not made by the authors but by TCRdb's processing. The data show over 25,000 clones, with under 14% seen just once and around 15% held by the top ten. Patients were all untreated before their thyroid surgery. The CDR3 sequence is 13 residues long. Trimming stripped 3 bases from V and 3 bases from J, with 9 bases between. Looked up from germline, CDR1 is DFQATT and CDR2 is SNEGSKA (reference sequence).

The sequence was collected from a female donor with papillary thyroid cancer or a benign thyroid nodule (not recorded which). Some clones in this sample may be carry-over from other donors' samples. The sample taken for sequencing was blood. V is TRBV20-1 and J is TRBJ1-5; D is unresolved. CDR3 bases: TGCAGTGCTAGTGCACAGCCCAATCAGCCCCAGCATTTT. Protein: CSASAQPNQPQHF.